Below are 24 T cell receptor beta chains sequenced from a single sample in a study of T cell responses to AZD1222 COVID-19 vaccine. Measured with immunoSEQ multiplex PCR; TCRdb has only the in-frame clones, and not every one. The sample shows some 78,000 clones, 83% of them seen only once. The starting material was peripheral blood, obtained 28 days after the second AZD1222 dose. Source of these receptors: an adult who received the AZD1222 COVID-19 vaccine.

V gene TRBV7-2 combines with J gene TRBJ1-6, with D unresolved. The V gene's germline CDR1 is SGHTA and CDR2 FQGNSA. Trimming stripped 1 base from V and 7 bases from J, with 11 bases between. This CDR3 is built from 15 residues. CDR3 DNA sequence: TGTGCCAGCAGCTTAGTTCCGTCGTCGAATTCACCCCTCCACTTT. Its translation is CASSLVPSSNSPLHF.

This rearrangement joins TRBV6-2 or TRBV6-3 to TRBJ2-1, with D unresolved. Germline V gene lookup returns CDR1 MNHEY and CDR2 SVGEGT. V dropped 5 bases and J dropped 6 bases, with 11 bases sitting between them. The CDR3 is made up of 13 amino acids. CDR3 DNA sequence: TGTGCCAGCAGTAGTCCCTATCGCAATGAGCAGTTCTTC. Translating gives CASSSPYRNEQFF.

This clone occurred a few times. This chain connects TRBV4-1 to TRBJ1-2, with D tentatively TRBD1 (5 bases). This CDR3 is built from 17 residues. V was trimmed by 0 bases and J by 3 bases, leaving 17 bases between them. Per germline, CDR1 MGHRA and CDR2 YSYEKL. For the CDR3, the DNA is TGCGCCAGCAGCCAAGATTTGTGGGCGGGGGACGACTATGGCTACACCTTC. Protein: CASSQDLWAGDDYGYTF.

This clone was counted many times. The V and J genes are TRBV9 and TRBJ1-6, with 7 bases fitting TRBD1. V was clipped by 0 bases and J by 10 bases; unmatched bases: 10. This CDR3 region has 16 residues. Germline V gene sequence: CDR1 SGDLS, CDR2 YYNGEE. The DNA of the CDR3 is TGTGCCAGCAGCGTAGCGCCAGGCAGGGGGTTGTCACCCCTCCACTTT. This gives the protein CASSVAPGRGLSPLHF.

The CDR3 sequence: CASSVWAREAYEQYF. DNA of the CDR3: TGTGCCAGCAGCGTATGGGCGCGGGAGGCCTACGAGCAGTACTTC. The genes are TRBV9 and TRBJ2-7; 8 positions match TRBD2. Germline loops: CDR1 SGDLS, CDR2 YYNGEE. Trimming at V came to 1 base and at J to 2 bases, leaving 5 bases not matched to a gene. The CDR3 spans 15 residues.

The chain combines TRBV10-3 with TRBJ2-7, with D perhaps assigned TRBD1 or TRBD2 (5 bases each). The V end was cut by 2 bases, the J end by 5 bases, with 13 bases between. Germline lookup yields CDR1 ENHRY and CDR2 SYGVKD. This CDR3 region has 14 residues. The CDR3: CAISEEGRQNEQYF. CDR3 nucleotides: TGTGCCATCAGTGAGGAGGGGAGACAGAACGAGCAGTACTTC.

The gene calls are TRBV19 and TRBJ2-1; TRBD2 is a possible D gene (6 bases). Trimming removed 4 bases at V and 0 bases at J, with 19 bases between. Germline V CDR1 and CDR2: LNHDA, SQIVND (reference sequence). This CDR3 comprises 18 residues. CDR3 sequence (DNA): TGTGCCAGTAGTACCCGGGAGCTCGTGCAGAGCTCCTACAATGAGCAGTTCTTC. Translated: CASSTRELVQSSYNEQFF. Filled out from reference TRBV19 and TRBJ2-1, the complete variable domain reads DGGITQSPKYLFRKEGQNVTLSCEQNLNHDAMYWYRQDPGQGLRLIYYSQIVNDFQKGDIAEGYSVSREKKESFPLTVTSAQKNPTAFYLCASSTRELVQSSYNEQFFGPGTRLTVL.

The CDR3 DNA is TGTGCCAGCAGCTTAGATAGAGGGGTGGAGACCCAGTACTTC. It encodes CASSLDRGVETQYF. This sequence joins TRBV11-2 and TRBJ2-5, with D possibly called TRBD1 or TRBD2 (5 bases each). This CDR3 has 14 residues. Germline assignment: CDR1 SGHAT and CDR2 FQNNGV. The germline V and J ends were trimmed by 0 bases and 5 bases, with 10 bases remaining between them.

The chain recombines TRBV19 with TRBJ2-1; 9 nucleotides agree with TRBD1. The CDR3 has 15 residues. Trimming removed 5 bases from V and 6 bases from J; junction bases left unmatched: 8. The germline V gene encodes CDR1 LNHDA and CDR2 SQIVND (reference sequence). The CDR3 loop reads CASSVRTGDRNEQFF. CDR3 DNA: TGTGCCAGTAGTGTACGGACAGGGGATCGCAATGAGCAGTTCTTC.

This clone has just a few counts. The chain joins TRBV5-1 to TRBJ2-7; 8 bases match TRBD2. This CDR3 spans 14 amino acids. Losses at the gene ends were 0 bases for V and 5 bases for J; bases not matched to a gene: 4. Germline V lookup: CDR1 SGHRS, CDR2 YFSETQ. The CDR3 sequence: CASSLAGGSHEQYF. CDR3 DNA: TGCGCCAGCAGCTTGGCGGGAGGGTCCCACGAGCAGTACTTC.

This chain joins TRBV5-1 and TRBJ1-3, with D perhaps matching TRBD1 (5 bases). The CDR3 runs 15 residues. Germline V gene lookup returns CDR1 SGHRS and CDR2 YFSETQ. Trimming stripped 4 bases from V and 2 bases from J, with 13 bases between. The CDR3 sequence: CASSMTAGPGNTIYF. Here the CDR3 DNA reads TGCGCCAGCAGCATGACCGCGGGACCTGGAAACACCATATATTTT.

This clone was observed a single time. The chain uses TRBV3-1 (or the pseudogene TRBV3-2) and TRBJ1-2; D gene ambiguous. Germline V gives CDR1 LGHDT, CDR2 YNNKEL (reference sequence). The CDR3 runs 16 residues. Trimming removed 0 bases from V and 5 bases from J, with 16 bases in between. The CDR3 region has the DNA TGTGCCAGCAGCCAAGAAGCCTTACAAGGGAGTTATGGCTACACCTTC. This codes for CASSQEALQGSYGYTF.

This rearrangement joins TRBV14 to TRBJ2-7, with D tentatively TRBD1 or TRBD2 (5 bases each). The length of the CDR3 is 14 residues. Trimming removed 3 bases at V and 0 bases at J, with 9 bases between. The germline gives CDR1 SGHDN, CDR2 FVKESK. CDR3 residues: CASSHRDLSYEQYF. For the CDR3, the DNA is TGTGCCAGCAGCCACCGGGACCTCTCCTACGAGCAGTACTTC.

This clone was seen only a few times. The gene calls are TRBV18 and TRBJ2-7; D possibly uses TRBD1 or TRBD2 (7 bases each). The CDR3 has 15 amino acids. Trimming shortened V by 1 base and J by 3 bases, and 13 bases separated the two germline ends. The V gene's germline CDR1 is KGHSH and CDR2 LQKENI. CDR3 DNA: TGTGCCAGCTCACCACGGGAGGGGGCAGTCTACGAGCAGTACTTC. This gives the protein CASSPREGAVYEQYF.

The rearrangement links TRBV19 to TRBJ2-1; D is undetermined. CDR3 length: 16 amino acids. V was trimmed by 0 bases and J by 6 bases, leaving 15 bases between them. Germline assignment: CDR1 LNHDA and CDR2 SQIVND (reference sequence). CDR3 sequence reads: CASSIDLGIIGNEQFF. DNA of the CDR3: TGTGCCAGTAGTATAGATCTCGGAATAATAGGCAATGAGCAGTTCTTC. Full variable domain (outside the CDR3, taken from reference TRBV19 and TRBJ2-1): DGGITQSPKYLFRKEGQNVTLSCEQNLNHDAMYWYRQDPGQGLRLIYYSQIVNDFQKGDIAEGYSVSREKKESFPLTVTSAQKNPTAFYLCASSIDLGIIGNEQFFGPGTRLTVL.

This chain joins TRBV23-1 and TRBJ2-6; D might be TRBD1 (6 bases). TRBV23-1 is treated as an ORF (open reading frame) with a function not yet certain. The CDR3 is made up of 21 amino acids. Trimming took off 2 bases at V and 0 bases at J, with 23 bases between the two ends. The CDR3 protein is CASSQEKLPGESFSGANVLTF. CDR3 sequence (DNA): TGCGCCAGCAGTCAAGAGAAGTTGCCAGGGGAGAGTTTCTCTGGGGCCAACGTCCTGACTTTC.

V usage is TRBV25-1 and J usage is TRBJ1-3; D may be TRBD1 (5 bases). This CDR3 region has 17 residues. Per the germline V gene, CDR1 is MGHDK and CDR2 is SYGVNS. V lost 4 bases and J lost 0, with 16 bases in between. DNA of the CDR3: TGTGCCAGCAGTGGGACGGACATCTTTTCCTCTGGAAACACCATATATTTT. Amino acids: CASSGTDIFSSGNTIYF.

V gene TRBV25-1 combines with J gene TRBJ2-4; D might be TRBD2 (6 bases). CDR3 length: 16 residues. The V and J ends lost 1 base and 0 bases respectively, with 10 bases between them. Per the germline V gene, CDR1 is MGHDK and CDR2 is SYGVNS. The DNA of the CDR3 is TGTGCCAGCAGTGAATCCAGGGACTTAGCCAAAAACATTCAGTACTTC. This codes for CASSESRDLAKNIQYF. The variable domain in full, completed from reference TRBV25-1 and TRBJ2-4, reads EADIYQTPRYLVIGTGKKITLECSQTMGHDKMYWYQQDPGMELHLIHYSYGVNSTEKGDLSSESTVSRIRTEHFPLTLESARPSHTSQYLCASSESRDLAKNIQYFGAGTRLSVL.

The rearrangement joins TRBV5-4 to TRBJ2-5; maybe TRBD1 (5 bases). V was pared by 0 bases and J by 5 bases, with 8 bases between. The germline V gene encodes CDR1 SGHNT and CDR2 YYREEE (reference sequence). The CDR3 has 13 residues. The CDR3 loop is CASSLVGLETQYF. CDR3 in DNA: TGTGCCAGCAGCTTGGTGGGGCTGGAGACCCAGTACTTC.

Comment on this clone: One end of the junction does not line up with germline, which may come from a read error. This chain connects TRBV11-2 to TRBJ2-2, with D unclear. The CDR3 is 13 residues long. CDR1 is SGHAT and CDR2 is FQNNGV in the germline V gene. The CDR3: CASSIQNIGELFF. CDR3 DNA: TGTGCCAGCAGCATCCAGAACATCGGGGAGCTGTTTTTT.

The chain uses TRBV20-1 and TRBJ2-1; no clear D gene. Germline CDR1 is DFQATT and CDR2 is SNEGSKA (reference sequence). With 6 bases removed from V and 9 bases from J, the gap between germline ends came to 12 bases. The CDR3 consists of 11 residues. CDR3 protein: CSALYPSEQFF. CDR3 in DNA: TGCAGTGCCCTGTACCCCAGTGAGCAGTTCTTC.

This clone has just a few counts. The chain has TRBV19 and TRBJ2-1, with TRBD2 matching over 13 bases. CDR1 and CDR2 (germline): LNHDA, SQIVND (reference sequence). V trimming: 4 bases; J trimming: 4 bases; junction bases outside the gene matches: 1. CDR3 length: 15 residues. The CDR3: CASSRGLAGYNEQFF. The CDR3 DNA follows: TGTGCCAGTAGTAGGGGACTAGCGGGATACAATGAGCAGTTCTTC.

The CDR3 sequence is CASTEPSNYGYTF. For the CDR3, the DNA is TGTGCCAGCACTGAGCCTTCTAACTATGGCTACACCTTC. The rearrangement links TRBV28 to TRBJ1-2, with D hard to call. Germline assignment: CDR1 MDHEN and CDR2 SYDVKM. Trimming left V 7 bases short and J 0 bases short, with 9 bases between. The CDR3 is 13 amino acids.

This CDR3 is CASSYSREGAREQYF. Written as DNA, the CDR3 is TGTGCCAGCAGTTACTCGAGGGAGGGGGCGAGAGAGCAGTACTTC. The J gene is TRBJ2-7, the V gene TRBV6-6; D may match TRBD1 or TRBD2 (7 bases each). V lost 0 bases and J lost 7, with 16 bases in between. Germline V gene data show CDR1 as MNHNY and CDR2 as SVGAGI (reference sequence). CDR3 length equals 15 residues.